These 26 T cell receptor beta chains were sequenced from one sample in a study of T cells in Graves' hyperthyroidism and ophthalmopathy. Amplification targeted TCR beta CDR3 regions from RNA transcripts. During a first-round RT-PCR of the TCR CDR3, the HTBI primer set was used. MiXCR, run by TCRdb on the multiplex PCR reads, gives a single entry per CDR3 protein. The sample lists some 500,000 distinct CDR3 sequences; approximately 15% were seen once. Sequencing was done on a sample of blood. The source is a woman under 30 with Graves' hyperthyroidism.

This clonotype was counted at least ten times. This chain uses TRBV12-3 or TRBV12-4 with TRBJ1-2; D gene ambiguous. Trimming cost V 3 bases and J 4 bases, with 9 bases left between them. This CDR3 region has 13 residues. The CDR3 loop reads CASSLGGSYGYTF. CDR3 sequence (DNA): TGTGCCAGCAGTTTGGGCGGATCCTATGGCTACACCTTC.

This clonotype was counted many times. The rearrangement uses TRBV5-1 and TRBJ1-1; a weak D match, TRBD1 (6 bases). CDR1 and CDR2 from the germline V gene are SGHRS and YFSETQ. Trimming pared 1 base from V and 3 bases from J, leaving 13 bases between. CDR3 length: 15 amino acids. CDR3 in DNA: TGCGCCAGCAGCTTGTCGGGGGGCACGGACACTGAAGCTTTCTTT. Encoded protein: CASSLSGGTDTEAFF.

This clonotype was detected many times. This CDR3 reads CASSSGQGRGYTF. The CDR3 DNA is TGTGCCAGCAGTAGCGGACAGGGACGTGGCTACACCTTC. The V call is TRBV12-3 or TRBV12-4, the J call TRBJ1-2; TRBD1 agrees at 8 bases. V shed 5 bases and J 7 bases; nucleotides not matched to a gene: 6. This CDR3 has 13 residues.

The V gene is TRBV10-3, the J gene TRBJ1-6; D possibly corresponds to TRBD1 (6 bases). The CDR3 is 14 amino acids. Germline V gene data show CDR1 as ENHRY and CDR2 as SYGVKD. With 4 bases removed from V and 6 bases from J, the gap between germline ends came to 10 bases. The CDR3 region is CAISGGGGNSPLHF. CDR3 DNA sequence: TGTGCCATCAGTGGAGGGGGTGGTAATTCACCCCTCCACTTT.

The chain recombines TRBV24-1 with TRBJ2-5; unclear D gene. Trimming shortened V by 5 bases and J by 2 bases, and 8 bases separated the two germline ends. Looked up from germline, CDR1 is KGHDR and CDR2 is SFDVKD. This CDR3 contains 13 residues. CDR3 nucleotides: TGTGCCACCAGTGCTTGGCCGCAAGAGACCCAGTACTTC. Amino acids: CATSAWPQETQYF.

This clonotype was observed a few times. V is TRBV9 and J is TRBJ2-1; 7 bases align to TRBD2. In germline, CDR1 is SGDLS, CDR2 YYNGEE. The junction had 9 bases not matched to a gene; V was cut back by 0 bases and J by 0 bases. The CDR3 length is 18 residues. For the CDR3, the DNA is TGTGCCAGCAGCGTAGAAGGTGGCGGGAGTAGCTCCTACAATGAGCAGTTCTTC. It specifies CASSVEGGGSSSYNEQFF.

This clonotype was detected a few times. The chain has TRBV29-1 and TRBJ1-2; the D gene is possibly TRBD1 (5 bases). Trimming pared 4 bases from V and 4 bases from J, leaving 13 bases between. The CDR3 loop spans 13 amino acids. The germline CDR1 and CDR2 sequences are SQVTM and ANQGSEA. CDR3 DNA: TGCAGCGTTGCCCGGGGGGGTGGCTATGGCTACACCTTC. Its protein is CSVARGGGYGYTF.

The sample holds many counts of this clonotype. The CDR3 protein is CASSQDWRTDGSGTQYF. In DNA, the CDR3 is TGTGCCAGCAGCCAAGATTGGCGAACAGACGGCTCTGGGACCCAGTACTTC. V is TRBV14 and J is TRBJ2-5; D uncertain. In germline, CDR1 is SGHDN, CDR2 FVKESK. The CDR3 totals 17 residues. Trimming removed 0 bases from V and 7 bases from J, with 21 bases in between.

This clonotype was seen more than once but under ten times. The CDR3 loop reads CASRVQGWGTEAFF. DNA for the CDR3: TGTGCCAGTAGAGTACAGGGATGGGGGACTGAAGCTTTCTTT. The J gene is TRBJ1-1, the V gene TRBV19; D may be TRBD1 (6 bases). Germline CDR1 and CDR2: LNHDA and SQIVND (reference sequence). The CDR3 is 14 residues long. The ends were cut back, 6 bases at V and 5 bases at J, with 16 bases in the middle.

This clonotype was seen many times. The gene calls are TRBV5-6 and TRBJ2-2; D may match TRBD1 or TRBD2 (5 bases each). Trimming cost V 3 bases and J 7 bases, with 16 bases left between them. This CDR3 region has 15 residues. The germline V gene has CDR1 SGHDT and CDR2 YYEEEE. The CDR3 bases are TGTGCCAGCAGCTGGAGACGGGGCAGCGGCGGGGAGCTGTTTTTT. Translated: CASSWRRGSGGELFF.

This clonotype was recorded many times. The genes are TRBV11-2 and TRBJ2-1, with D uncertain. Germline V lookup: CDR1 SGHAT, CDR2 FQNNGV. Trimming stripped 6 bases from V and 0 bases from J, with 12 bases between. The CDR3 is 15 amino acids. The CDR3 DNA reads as TGTGCCAGCAGTTCCATGTTAAGCTCCTACAATGAGCAGTTCTTC. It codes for CASSSMLSSYNEQFF.

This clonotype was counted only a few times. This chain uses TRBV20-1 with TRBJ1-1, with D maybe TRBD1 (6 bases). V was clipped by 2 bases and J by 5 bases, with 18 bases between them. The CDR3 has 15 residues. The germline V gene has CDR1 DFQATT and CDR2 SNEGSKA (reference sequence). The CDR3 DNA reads TGCAGTGCTAGAAAAGGTGGGGGCGCGGGAACTGAAGCTTTCTTT. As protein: CSARKGGGAGTEAFF.

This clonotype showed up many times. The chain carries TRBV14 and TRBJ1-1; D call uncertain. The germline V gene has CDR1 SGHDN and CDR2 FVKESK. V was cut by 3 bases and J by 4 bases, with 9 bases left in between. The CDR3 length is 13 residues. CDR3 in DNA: TGTGCCAGCAGCCACGGAGCCCGCACTGAAGCTTTCTTT. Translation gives CASSHGARTEAFF.

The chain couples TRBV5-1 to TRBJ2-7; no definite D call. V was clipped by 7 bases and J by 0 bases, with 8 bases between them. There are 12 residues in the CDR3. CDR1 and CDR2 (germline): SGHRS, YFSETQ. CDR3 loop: CASRSSSYEQYF. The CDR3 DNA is TGCGCCAGCCGGTCGAGCTCCTACGAGCAGTACTTC.

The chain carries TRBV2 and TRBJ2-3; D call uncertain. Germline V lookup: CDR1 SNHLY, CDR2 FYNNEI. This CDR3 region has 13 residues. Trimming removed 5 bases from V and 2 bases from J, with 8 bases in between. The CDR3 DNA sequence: TGTGCCAGCAGTCCGCCGTTCACAGATACGCAGTATTTT. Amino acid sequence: CASSPPFTDTQYF.

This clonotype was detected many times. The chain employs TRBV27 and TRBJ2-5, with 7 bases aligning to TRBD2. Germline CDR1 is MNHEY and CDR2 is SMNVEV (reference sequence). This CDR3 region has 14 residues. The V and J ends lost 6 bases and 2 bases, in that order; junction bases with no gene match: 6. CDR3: CASSWVGGQETQYF. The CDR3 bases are TGTGCCAGCAGCTGGGTGGGGGGGCAAGAGACCCAGTACTTC.

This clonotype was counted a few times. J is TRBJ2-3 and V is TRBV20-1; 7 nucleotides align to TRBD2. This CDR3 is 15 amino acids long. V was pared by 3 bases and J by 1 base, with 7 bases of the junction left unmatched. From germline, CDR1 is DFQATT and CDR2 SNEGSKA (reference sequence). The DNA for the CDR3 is TGCAGTGCTAGGACTAGCCGGGGGGGCACAGATACGCAGTATTTT. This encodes CSARTSRGGTDTQYF.

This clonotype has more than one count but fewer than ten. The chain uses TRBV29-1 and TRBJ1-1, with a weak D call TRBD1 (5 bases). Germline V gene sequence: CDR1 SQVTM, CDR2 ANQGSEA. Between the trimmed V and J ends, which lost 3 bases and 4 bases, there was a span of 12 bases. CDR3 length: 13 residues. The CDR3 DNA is TGCAGCGTTGACCAGGGCTTTAGCACTGAAGCTTTCTTT. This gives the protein CSVDQGFSTEAFF.

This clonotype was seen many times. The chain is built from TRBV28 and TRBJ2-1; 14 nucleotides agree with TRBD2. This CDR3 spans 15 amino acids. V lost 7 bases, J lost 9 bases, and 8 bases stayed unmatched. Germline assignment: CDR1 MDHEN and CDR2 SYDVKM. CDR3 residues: CASKPLTSGRVEQFF. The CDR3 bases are TGTGCCAGCAAACCCCTGACTAGCGGGAGGGTTGAGCAGTTCTTC.

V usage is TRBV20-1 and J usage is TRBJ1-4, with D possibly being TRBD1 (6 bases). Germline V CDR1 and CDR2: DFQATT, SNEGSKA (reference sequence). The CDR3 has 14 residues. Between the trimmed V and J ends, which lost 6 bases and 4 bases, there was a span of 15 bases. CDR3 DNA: TGCAGTGCGCTCGGGGGGGCGGATAATGAAAAACTGTTTTTT. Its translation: CSALGGADNEKLFF.

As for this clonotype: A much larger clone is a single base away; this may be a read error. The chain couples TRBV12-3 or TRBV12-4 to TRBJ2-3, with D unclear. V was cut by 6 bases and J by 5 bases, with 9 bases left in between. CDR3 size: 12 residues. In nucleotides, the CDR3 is TGTGCCAGCAGCCGACTCGTAGATACGCAGTATTTT. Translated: CASSRLVDTQYF.

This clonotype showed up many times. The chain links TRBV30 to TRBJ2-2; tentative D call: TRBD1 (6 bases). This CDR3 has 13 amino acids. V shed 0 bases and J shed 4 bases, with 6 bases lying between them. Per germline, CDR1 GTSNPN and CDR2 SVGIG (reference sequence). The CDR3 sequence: CAWSVQGTGELFF. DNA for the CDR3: TGTGCCTGGAGTGTACAGGGCACCGGGGAGCTGTTTTTT.

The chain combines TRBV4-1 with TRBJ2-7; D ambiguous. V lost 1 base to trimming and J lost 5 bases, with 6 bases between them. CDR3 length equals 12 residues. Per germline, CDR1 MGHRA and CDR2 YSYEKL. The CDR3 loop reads CASSQVGHEQYF. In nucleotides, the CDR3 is TGCGCCAGCAGCCAAGTAGGCCACGAGCAGTACTTC.

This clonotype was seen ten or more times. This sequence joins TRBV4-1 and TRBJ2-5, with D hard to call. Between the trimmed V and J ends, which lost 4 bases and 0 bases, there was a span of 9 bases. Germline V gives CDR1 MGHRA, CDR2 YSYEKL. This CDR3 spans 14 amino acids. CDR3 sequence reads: CASSLLGDQETQYF. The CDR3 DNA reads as TGCGCCAGCAGCCTGCTAGGAGACCAAGAGACCCAGTACTTC.

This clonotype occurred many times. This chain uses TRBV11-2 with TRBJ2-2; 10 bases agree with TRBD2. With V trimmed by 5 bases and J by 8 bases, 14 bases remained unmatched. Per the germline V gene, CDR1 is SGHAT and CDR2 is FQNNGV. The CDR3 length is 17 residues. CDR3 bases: TGTGCCAGCAGCCCCAGGCCGGGACTAGCGCTCTCAGGGGAGCTGTTTTTT. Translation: CASSPRPGLALSGELFF. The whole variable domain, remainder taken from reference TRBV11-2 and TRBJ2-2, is EAGVAQSPRYKIIEKRQSVAFWCNPISGHATLYWYQQILGQGPKLLIQFQNNGVVDDSQLPKDRFSAERLKGVDSTLKIQPAKLEDSAVYLCASSPRPGLALSGELFFGEGSRLTVL.

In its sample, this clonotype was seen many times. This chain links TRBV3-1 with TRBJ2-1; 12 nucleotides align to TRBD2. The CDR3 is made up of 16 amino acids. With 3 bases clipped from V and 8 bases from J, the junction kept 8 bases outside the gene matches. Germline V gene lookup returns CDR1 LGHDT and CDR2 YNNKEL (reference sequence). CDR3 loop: CASSHATSGRFDEQFF. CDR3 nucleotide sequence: TGTGCCAGCAGCCATGCTACTAGCGGGAGGTTTGATGAGCAGTTCTTC.